These T cell receptor beta chains were read from a single sample in a study of regulatory T cells in long-lasting Graves disease. TCRdb reanalysed the multiplex PCR reads using MiXCR and keeps one entry per CDR3 protein. In the table there are about 460,000 distinct CDR3 sequences, 20% to 25% of which are singletons. Here the sequenced sample was peripheral blood mononuclear cells (PBMCs), taken when the disease was refractory, from a patient treated with antithyroid drugs. The receptors originated from a female donor with Graves disease. Each CDR3 is given with its conserved first and last residue. Each record gives: J gene, clone size, D gene, V gene, CDR3 protein, CDR3 DNA. The D gene is left open where the match is weak. A clone size is listed for some rows: how often the clone was seen (once, few, many), or a class if it is expanded.

J gene: TRBJ2-1; clone size: -; D gene: -; V gene: TRBV2; CDR3 protein: CASIPGTSYNEQFF; CDR3 DNA: TGTGCCAGCATCCCAGGGACTTCCTACAATGAGCAGTTCTTC
J gene: TRBJ1-2; clone size: many; D gene: TRBD1; V gene: TRBV28; CDR3 protein: CASSRPGQGAGGYTF; CDR3 DNA: TGTGCCAGCAGTCGACCGGGACAGGGGGCCGGTGGCTACACCTTC
J gene: TRBJ2-2; clone size: many; D gene: -; V gene: TRBV15; CDR3 protein: CATSREPLAGELFF; CDR3 DNA: TGTGCCACCAGCAGAGAACCACTCGCCGGGGAGCTGTTTTTT
J gene: TRBJ2-5; clone size: many; D gene: -; V gene: TRBV24-1; CDR3 protein: CATSDPDPAQETQYF; CDR3 DNA: TGTGCCACCAGTGATCCCGATCCTGCCCAAGAGACCCAGTACTTC
J gene: TRBJ1-1; clone size: many; D gene: -; V gene: TRBV27; CDR3 protein: CASSLSFRTGITNTEAFF; CDR3 DNA: TGTGCCAGCAGTTTATCCTTTAGGACGGGGATTACGAACACTGAAGCTTTCTTT
J gene: TRBJ2-7; clone size: many; D gene: TRBD2; V gene: TRBV28; CDR3 protein: CTSRTSLAGDFEQYF; CDR3 DNA: TGTACCAGCAGGACTTCCCTAGCGGGAGACTTCGAGCAGTACTTC
J gene: TRBJ1-2; clone size: many; D gene: -; V gene: TRBV2; CDR3 protein: CASSPQGNYGYTF; CDR3 DNA: TGTGCCAGCAGCCCCCAAGGGAACTATGGCTACACCTTC
J gene: TRBJ2-2; clone size: few; D gene: -; V gene: TRBV19; CDR3 protein: CASSMGTTGELFF; CDR3 DNA: TGTGCCAGTAGTATGGGTACCACCGGGGAGCTGTTTTTT
J gene: TRBJ2-2; clone size: many; D gene: -; V gene: TRBV2; CDR3 protein: CASSRGTLNTGELFF; CDR3 DNA: TGTGCCAGCAGTAGGGGGACACTGAACACCGGGGAGCTGTTTTTT
J gene: TRBJ2-5; clone size: -; D gene: -; V gene: TRBV20-1; CDR3 protein: CSAREGGAEETQYF; CDR3 DNA: TGCAGTGCTAGGGAAGGGGGGGCAGAGGAGACCCAGTACTTC
J gene: TRBJ1-1; clone size: many; D gene: -; V gene: TRBV20-1; CDR3 protein: CSVTLNTEAFF; CDR3 DNA: TGCAGTGTTACCTTGAACACTGAAGCTTTCTTT
J gene: TRBJ2-7; clone size: -; D gene: TRBD1; V gene: TRBV20-1; CDR3 protein: CSAVNRDRLYEQYF; CDR3 DNA: TGCAGTGCTGTCAACCGGGACAGGCTTTACGAGCAGTACTTC
J gene: TRBJ2-2; clone size: few; D gene: -; V gene: TRBV6-2/TRBV6-3; CDR3 protein: CASSYLSGLTGELFF; CDR3 DNA: TGTGCCAGCAGTTACTTGTCGGGGCTCACCGGGGAGCTGTTTTTT
J gene: TRBJ1-1; clone size: -; D gene: -; V gene: TRBV3-1; CDR3 protein: CASSQDARTDETVTTEAFF; CDR3 DNA: TGTGCCAGCAGCCAAGATGCCAGGACGGACGAAACCGTGACCACTGAAGCTTTCTTT
J gene: TRBJ1-5; clone size: -; D gene: TRBD1; V gene: TRBV19; CDR3 protein: CASQATQDRVSNQPQHF; CDR3 DNA: TGTGCCAGCCAGGCGACTCAGGACAGGGTTAGCAATCAGCCCCAGCATTTT
J gene: TRBJ2-3; clone size: -; D gene: TRBD1; V gene: TRBV20-1; CDR3 protein: CSARVAPGQGADTQYF; CDR3 DNA: TGCAGTGCTAGAGTGGCCCCGGGACAGGGGGCAGATACGCAGTATTTT
J gene: TRBJ2-2; clone size: few; D gene: -; V gene: TRBV7-2; CDR3 protein: CASSSALSPGPTGELFF; CDR3 DNA: TGTGCCAGCAGCTCGGCTCTAAGCCCGGGTCCCACCGGGGAGCTGTTTTTT
J gene: TRBJ1-1; clone size: many; D gene: -; V gene: TRBV10-3; CDR3 protein: CAISDSPGNTEAFF; CDR3 DNA: TGTGCCATCAGTGATAGCCCAGGGAACACTGAAGCTTTCTTT
J gene: TRBJ2-7; clone size: many; D gene: TRBD1; V gene: TRBV2; CDR3 protein: CASSPGTGFYEQYF; CDR3 DNA: TGTGCCAGCAGTCCCGGGACAGGGTTCTACGAGCAGTACTTC
J gene: TRBJ1-3; clone size: -; D gene: -; V gene: TRBV6-1; CDR3 protein: CASIGTAGNTIYF; CDR3 DNA: TGTGCCAGCATAGGGACCGCCGGAAACACCATATATTTT
J gene: TRBJ1-2; clone size: -; D gene: TRBD1; V gene: TRBV12-3/TRBV12-4; CDR3 protein: CASSTKSQGVAGYTF; CDR3 DNA: TGTGCCAGCAGTACTAAGTCACAGGGGGTGGCTGGCTACACCTTC
J gene: TRBJ2-5; clone size: few; D gene: TRBD1; V gene: TRBV12-3/TRBV12-4; CDR3 protein: CASSSRDRQETQYF; CDR3 DNA: TGTGCCAGCAGTAGCCGGGACAGACAAGAGACCCAGTACTTC
J gene: TRBJ2-7; clone size: many; D gene: TRBD1; V gene: TRBV19; CDR3 protein: CASSTLGTGRQYF; CDR3 DNA: TGTGCCAGTAGTACCCTTGGGACAGGCCGGCAGTACTTC
J gene: TRBJ1-1; clone size: many; D gene: TRBD1; V gene: TRBV12-3/TRBV12-4; CDR3 protein: CASGTGNMNTEAFF; CDR3 DNA: TGTGCCAGCGGGACAGGCAATATGAACACTGAAGCTTTCTTT
J gene: TRBJ1-1; clone size: few; D gene: -; V gene: TRBV12-3/TRBV12-4; CDR3 protein: CASRLTPYTEAFF; CDR3 DNA: TGTGCCAGCAGGTTGACACCGTACACTGAAGCTTTCTTT
J gene: TRBJ2-5; clone size: many; D gene: -; V gene: TRBV12-3/TRBV12-4; CDR3 protein: CASSAGGTQYF; CDR3 DNA: TGTGCCAGCAGCGCGGGTGGGACCCAGTACTTC
J gene: TRBJ2-5; clone size: -; D gene: -; V gene: TRBV12-3/TRBV12-4; CDR3 protein: CASSWDWVTRQETQYF; CDR3 DNA: TGTGCCAGCAGTTGGGACTGGGTAACCCGCCAAGAGACCCAGTACTTC
J gene: TRBJ1-4; clone size: many; D gene: TRBD1; V gene: TRBV12-3/TRBV12-4; CDR3 protein: CASSFGQGNEKLFF; CDR3 DNA: TGTGCCAGCAGTTTTGGACAGGGCAATGAAAAACTGTTTTTT
J gene: TRBJ1-2; clone size: -; D gene: -; V gene: TRBV9; CDR3 protein: CASSVEGFGYTF; CDR3 DNA: TGTGCCAGCAGCGTAGAAGGGTTTGGCTACACCTTC
J gene: TRBJ2-7; clone size: -; D gene: -; V gene: TRBV29-1; CDR3 protein: CSVESSGVTYEQYF; CDR3 DNA: TGCAGCGTTGAATCCTCCGGGGTAACCTACGAGCAGTACTTC
J gene: TRBJ1-1; clone size: -; D gene: -; V gene: TRBV12-3/TRBV12-4; CDR3 protein: CASSGGARVNTEAFF; CDR3 DNA: TGTGCCAGCAGCGGGGGGGCGCGTGTGAACACTGAAGCTTTCTTT
J gene: TRBJ2-1; clone size: -; D gene: -; V gene: TRBV11-2; CDR3 protein: CASTRGAGGSYNEQFF; CDR3 DNA: TGTGCCAGCACCCGGGGGGCAGGGGGCTCTTACAATGAGCAGTTCTTC
J gene: TRBJ2-7; clone size: many; D gene: TRBD2; V gene: TRBV28; CDR3 protein: CASSQILRLAGAYEQYF; CDR3 DNA: TGTGCCAGCAGTCAAATTCTAAGACTAGCGGGAGCATACGAGCAGTACTTC
J gene: TRBJ1-5; clone size: many; D gene: -; V gene: TRBV30; CDR3 protein: CAWSRGHNQPQHF; CDR3 DNA: TGTGCCTGGAGTAGGGGTCACAATCAGCCCCAGCATTTT
J gene: TRBJ1-1; clone size: -; D gene: -; V gene: TRBV19; CDR3 protein: CASRSRDTEAFF; CDR3 DNA: TGTGCCAGCCGGAGTCGGGACACTGAAGCTTTCTTT
J gene: TRBJ2-3; clone size: many; D gene: TRBD1; V gene: TRBV28; CDR3 protein: CASTPPDRGVGTDTQYF; CDR3 DNA: TGTGCCAGCACACCCCCGGACAGGGGGGTAGGCACAGATACGCAGTATTTT
J gene: TRBJ1-5; clone size: -; D gene: -; V gene: TRBV10-1; CDR3 protein: CASPRGQGLWPQHF; CDR3 DNA: TGCGCCAGTCCCCGGGGCCAGGGCCTCTGGCCCCAGCATTTT
J gene: TRBJ2-1; clone size: -; D gene: TRBD2; V gene: TRBV20-1; CDR3 protein: CSANPTSGGSYNEQFF; CDR3 DNA: TGCAGTGCTAATCCGACTAGCGGGGGCTCCTACAATGAGCAGTTCTTC
J gene: TRBJ1-2; clone size: few; D gene: -; V gene: TRBV28; CDR3 protein: CASSFASSAGGYTF; CDR3 DNA: TGTGCCAGCAGTTTCGCCTCCTCCGCGGGTGGCTACACCTTC
J gene: TRBJ1-2; clone size: -; D gene: TRBD1; V gene: TRBV20-1; CDR3 protein: CSADPGQINYGYTF; CDR3 DNA: TGCAGTGCAGACCCGGGACAGATTAACTATGGCTACACCTTC
J gene: TRBJ1-4; clone size: -; D gene: -; V gene: TRBV15; CDR3 protein: CATSRPGGNIHEKLFF; CDR3 DNA: TGTGCCACCAGCAGGCCCGGGGGAAACATTCATGAAAAACTGTTTTTT
J gene: TRBJ2-7; clone size: many; D gene: TRBD1; V gene: TRBV28; CDR3 protein: CASSPLGTGTYYEQYF; CDR3 DNA: TGTGCCAGCAGCCCGCTGGGGACAGGGACATACTACGAGCAGTACTTC
J gene: TRBJ2-7; clone size: many; D gene: -; V gene: TRBV29-1; CDR3 protein: CSVNREVGYEQYF; CDR3 DNA: TGCAGCGTCAACAGGGAGGTGGGCTACGAGCAGTACTTC
J gene: TRBJ2-7; clone size: few; D gene: -; V gene: TRBV20-1; CDR3 protein: CSARSGGYEQYF; CDR3 DNA: TGCAGTGCTAGATCCGGTGGGTACGAGCAGTACTTC
J gene: TRBJ2-1; clone size: few; D gene: -; V gene: TRBV5-1; CDR3 protein: CASSHPTDYNEQFF; CDR3 DNA: TGCGCCAGCAGCCACCCGACGGACTACAATGAGCAGTTCTTC
J gene: TRBJ1-5; clone size: many; D gene: TRBD1; V gene: TRBV19; CDR3 protein: CASGAGGSRQPQHF; CDR3 DNA: TGTGCCAGTGGGGCAGGGGGTTCTAGGCAGCCCCAGCATTTT
J gene: TRBJ1-2; clone size: -; D gene: TRBD1; V gene: TRBV6-1; CDR3 protein: CASSRTGVNGYTF; CDR3 DNA: TGTGCCAGCAGTCGGACAGGGGTAAATGGCTACACCTTC
J gene: TRBJ1-4; clone size: few; D gene: -; V gene: TRBV7-9; CDR3 protein: CASKGRSYEKLFF; CDR3 DNA: TGTGCCAGCAAGGGACGTTCGTATGAAAAACTGTTTTTT
J gene: TRBJ1-1; clone size: -; D gene: TRBD1; V gene: TRBV18; CDR3 protein: CASSRTGGLNTEAFF; CDR3 DNA: TGTGCCAGCTCAAGGACAGGGGGGTTGAACACTGAAGCTTTCTTT
J gene: TRBJ2-7; clone size: many; D gene: TRBD2; V gene: TRBV2; CDR3 protein: CASSDAGGNYEQYF; CDR3 DNA: TGTGCCAGCAGTGATGCGGGAGGCAACTACGAGCAGTACTTC
J gene: TRBJ1-2; clone size: -; D gene: TRBD1; V gene: TRBV7-2; CDR3 protein: CASSPGTARYGYTF; CDR3 DNA: TGTGCCAGCAGCCCGGGGACAGCGCGCTATGGCTACACCTTC
J gene: TRBJ1-1; clone size: many; D gene: -; V gene: TRBV11-2; CDR3 protein: CASSSTPFQAFF; CDR3 DNA: TGTGCCAGCAGCTCCACACCTTTCCAAGCTTTCTTT
J gene: TRBJ2-5; clone size: few; D gene: TRBD2; V gene: TRBV9; CDR3 protein: CASSVSVTSGDRRGRETQYF; CDR3 DNA: TGTGCCAGCAGCGTCAGTGTGACTAGCGGGGACCGGCGGGGTAGGGAGACCCAGTACTTC